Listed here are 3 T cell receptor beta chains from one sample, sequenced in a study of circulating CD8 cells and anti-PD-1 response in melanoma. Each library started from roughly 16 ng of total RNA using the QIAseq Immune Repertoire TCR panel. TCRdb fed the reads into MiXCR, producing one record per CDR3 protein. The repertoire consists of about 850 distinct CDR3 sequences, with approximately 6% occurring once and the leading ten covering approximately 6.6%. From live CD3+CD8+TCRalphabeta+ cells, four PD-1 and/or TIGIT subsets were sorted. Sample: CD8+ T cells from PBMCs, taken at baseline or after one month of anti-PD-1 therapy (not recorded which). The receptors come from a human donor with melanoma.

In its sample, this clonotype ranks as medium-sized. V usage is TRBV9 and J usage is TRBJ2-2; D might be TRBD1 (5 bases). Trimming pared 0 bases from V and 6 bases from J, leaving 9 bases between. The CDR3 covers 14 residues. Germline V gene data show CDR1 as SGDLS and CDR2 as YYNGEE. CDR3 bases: TGTGCCAGCAGCGTAGAGAAGGGGTCCGGGGAGCTGTTTTTT. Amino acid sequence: CASSVEKGSGELFF. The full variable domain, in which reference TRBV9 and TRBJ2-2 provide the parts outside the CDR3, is DSGVTQTPKHLITATGQRVTLRCSPRSGDLSVYWYQQSLDQGLQFLIQYYNGEERAKGNILERFSAQQFPDLHSELNLSSLELGDSALYFCASSVEKGSGELFFGEGSRLTVL.

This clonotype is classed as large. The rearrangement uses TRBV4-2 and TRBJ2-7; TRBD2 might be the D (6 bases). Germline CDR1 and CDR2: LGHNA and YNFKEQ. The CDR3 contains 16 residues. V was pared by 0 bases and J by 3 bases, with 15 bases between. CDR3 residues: CASSQDSEGFIYEQYF. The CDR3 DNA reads TGTGCCAGCAGCCAAGATTCGGAGGGGTTCATCTACGAGCAGTACTTC.

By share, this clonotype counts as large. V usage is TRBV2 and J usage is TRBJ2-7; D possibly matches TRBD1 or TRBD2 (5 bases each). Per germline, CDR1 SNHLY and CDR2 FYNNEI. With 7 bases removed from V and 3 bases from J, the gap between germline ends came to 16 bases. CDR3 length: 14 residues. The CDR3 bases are TGTGCCAGCAACACCGGGACCACCAACTACGAGCAGTACTTC. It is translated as CASNTGTTNYEQYF.